This paragraph covers one TCR beta chain sequence. The target antigen is unknown. The read halts 3 residues ahead of the CDR3 end, with the missing end drawn from the germline J gene. This specimen belongs to a study of Tregs in tolerant kidney transplant recipients. As for the study in general: Recipients received nonmyeloablative bone marrow transplants from related graft donors, with transient mixed chimerism.

Thawed PBMCs were FACS-sorted into unstimulated CD4+CD25+CD127- regulatory T cells, CD4+CD25- non-regulatory cells, CD4 and CD8 cells. Per germline, CDR1 SNHLY and CDR2 FYNNEI. Trimming took 6 bases from V and 2 from J; bases not matched to a gene: 3. CDR3 length: 13 amino acids. Only in-frame clones appear in the TCRdb table, and some are missing; sequencing was by immunoSEQ multiplex PCR. The repertoire table contains about 48,000 clones. Study results and caveats: Activated donor B cell expansion appeared to reveal the most relevant donor-specific TCRbeta repertoire.

The V and J genes are TRBV2 and TRBJ2-5, with 7 bases identical to TRBD2. The sequencing used CD4+ T cells from blood, collected before the transplant. The TCR sequence derives from a human donor who received a combined kidney and bone marrow transplant. CDR3 region: CASSGGRQETQYF. Incomplete CDR3 DNA: TGTGCCAGCAGCGGGGGGAGGCAAGAGACC. Looking up the rest from reference TRBV2 and TRBJ2-5 gives the full variable domain: EPEVTQTPSHQVTQMGQEVILRCVPISNHLYFYWYRQILGQKVEFLVSFYNNEISEKSEIFDDQFSVERPDGSNFTLKIRSTKLEDSAMYFCASSGGRQETQYFGPGTRLLVL.